A single sample is the source of the 23 T cell receptor beta chains below, sequenced in a study of long-term antiretroviral therapy in people with HIV. This was the immunoSEQ v3.0 assay at survey level. This table comes from immunoSEQ multiplex PCR, and its TCRdb copy is limited to in-frame clones, with some not included. The repertoire holds around 20,000 clones, with 87% as singletons. Material: unsorted PBMCs, obtained 0.2 years before starting antiretroviral therapy. These TCRs come from a young man with HIV.

The chain recombines TRBV19 with TRBJ1-1, with unresolved D. This CDR3 is 13 amino acids long. Per the germline V gene, CDR1 is LNHDA and CDR2 is SQIVND (reference sequence). V lost 7 bases and J lost 5, with 14 bases in between. The CDR3 here is CASKLEVETEAFF. The DNA for the CDR3 is TGTGCCAGTAAGCTTGAGGTAGAGACTGAAGCTTTCTTT.

The chain's CDR3 is CASSLASGGAGEQFF. In DNA, the CDR3 is TGTGCCAGCAGTTTAGCTAGCGGGGGGGCTGGTGAGCAGTTCTTC. This chain links TRBV27 with TRBJ2-1, with 12 nucleotides matching TRBD2. The CDR3 covers 15 residues. V lost 2 bases, J lost 9 bases, and 5 bases stayed unmatched. From germline, CDR1 is MNHEY and CDR2 SMNVEV (reference sequence).

The V call is TRBV2, the J call TRBJ2-2; D gene ambiguous. CDR1 and CDR2 from the germline V gene are SNHLY and FYNNEI. The CDR3 runs 14 residues. Trimming took 3 bases from V and 6 from J, leaving 11 bases between them. The DNA of the CDR3 is TGTGCCAGCAGTGATAGTCTACGAGCCGGGGAGCTGTTTTTT. Its protein is CASSDSLRAGELFF.

The chain links TRBV15 to TRBJ2-7; D is perhaps TRBD2 (6 bases). Germline values: CDR1 LNHNV, CDR2 YYDKDF (reference sequence). The V end lost 0 bases, the J end lost 3 bases, and 24 bases lay between the germline ends. This CDR3 contains 19 residues. The CDR3 sequence is CATSRDPPARDSADYEQYF. The CDR3 DNA is TGTGCCACCAGCAGAGATCCCCCCGCGAGGGACTCCGCCGACTACGAGCAGTACTTC.

This clone is a singleton in its sample. The chain links TRBV4-3 to TRBJ1-5; D gene ambiguous. The CDR3 covers 14 residues. CDR1 and CDR2 from the germline V gene are LGHNA and YSLEER. Deletions cut 1 base from V and 7 bases from J, with 11 bases between. The CDR3 DNA reads TGCGCCAGCAGCCAAGTCCGGCTCGGACAGCCCCAGCATTTT. It encodes CASSQVRLGQPQHF.

The chain links TRBV9 to TRBJ1-6, with a tentative D call TRBD1 (5 bases). The CDR3 contains 19 residues. Trimming left V 2 bases short and J 5 bases short, with 23 bases between. In germline, CDR1 is SGDLS, CDR2 YYNGEE. CDR3 protein: CASSVDPGPLPPHNSPLHF. CDR3 coding DNA: TGTGCCAGCAGCGTGGACCCGGGACCTCTCCCTCCCCATAATTCACCCCTCCACTTT.

The CDR3 loop reads CASSFGTGGGPYEQYF. As DNA, the CDR3 is TGTGCCAGCAGTTTTGGGACAGGGGGGGGTCCCTACGAGCAGTACTTC. The V and J genes are TRBV27 and TRBJ2-7; 11 bases line up with TRBD1. V shed 3 bases, J shed 2 bases, and the junction held 6 bases outside the gene matches. CDR1 is MNHEY and CDR2 is SMNVEV in the germline V gene (reference sequence). The CDR3 has 16 residues.

The chain couples TRBV4-3 to TRBJ2-7; D gene uncertain. Germline V gene data show CDR1 as LGHNA and CDR2 as YSLEER. V lost 4 bases to trimming and J lost 0 bases, with 7 bases between them. The CDR3 sequence is 13 residues long. CDR3 bases: TGCGCCAGCAGCCTACGACCCTCCTACGAGCAGTACTTC. Protein: CASSLRPSYEQYF.

This clone was counted only a few times. The V and J genes are TRBV6-1 and TRBJ1-1, with a tentative D call TRBD1 (5 bases). V dropped 11 bases and J dropped 5 bases, with 18 bases sitting between them. CDR1 is MNHNS and CDR2 is SASEGT in the germline V gene. The CDR3 consists of 13 residues. The CDR3 DNA is TGTGCCGCCGGGGCGACGGTTCAAACTGAAGCTTTCTTT. It encodes CAAGATVQTEAFF.

The chain recombines TRBV4-1 with TRBJ1-1, with a weak D call TRBD1 (5 bases). Trimming stripped 5 bases from V and 3 bases from J, with 16 bases between. CDR3 length: 15 residues. CDR1 is MGHRA and CDR2 is YSYEKL in the germline V gene. CDR3 sequence (DNA): TGCGCCAGCAGCTCGCGGGACCTGGTCGACACTGAAGCTTTCTTT. As protein: CASSSRDLVDTEAFF.

The table lists this clone with a few counts. The chain couples TRBV4-3 to TRBJ2-7, with TRBD2 matching over 7 bases. The CDR3 has 14 residues. With 3 bases clipped from V and 3 bases from J, the junction kept 5 bases outside the gene matches. Germline V CDR1 and CDR2: LGHNA, YSLEER. The CDR3 DNA sequence: TGCGCCAGCAGCCATGGGACTACTAACTACGAGCAGTACTTC. Its protein product is CASSHGTTNYEQYF.

This clone was seen once. The chain joins TRBV7-8 to TRBJ2-7, with TRBD1 matching over 8 bases. Germline V gives CDR1 SGHVS, CDR2 FQNEAQ. The CDR3 sequence is 15 residues long. Trimming took 5 bases from V and 4 from J; bases not matched to a gene: 10. The CDR3 loop is CASSPRGLKGYEQYF. The CDR3 nucleotides read TGTGCCAGCAGCCCCAGGGGGCTTAAAGGTTACGAGCAGTACTTC.

This clone was counted a few times. V usage is TRBV14 and J usage is TRBJ1-1; D remains ambiguous. Germline assignment: CDR1 SGHDN and CDR2 FVKESK. The V and J ends lost 4 bases and 7 bases respectively, with 10 bases between them. The CDR3 has 12 residues. The DNA for the CDR3 is TGTGCCAGCAGCCTCGTACGAGGTGAAGCTTTCTTT. Its translation is CASSLVRGEAFF.

V gene TRBV19 combines with J gene TRBJ1-4, with 8 positions matching TRBD1. The ends lost 11 bases at V and 7 bases at J; junction bases unmatched: 9. There are 13 residues in the CDR3. Germline V gives CDR1 LNHDA, CDR2 SQIVND (reference sequence). CDR3 protein: CASSTGAGEKLFF. The CDR3 DNA sequence: TGTGCCTCCTCGACAGGGGCTGGTGAAAAACTGTTTTTT.

The gene calls are TRBV5-5 and TRBJ1-6, with D unresolved. This CDR3 is 11 amino acids long. The V gene's germline CDR1 is SGHKS and CDR2 YYEKEE (reference sequence). V dropped 6 bases and J dropped 7 bases, with 5 bases sitting between them. The CDR3 nucleotides are TGTGCCAGCACCGAGAATTCACCCCTCCACTTT. Its protein is CASTENSPLHF.

The CDR3: CASSLAREVEQYF. Here the CDR3 DNA reads TGTGCCAGCAGCTTAGCTAGAGAGGTCGAGCAGTACTTC. The chain couples TRBV11-2 to TRBJ2-7; D unclear. Germline CDR1 and CDR2: SGHAT and FQNNGV. V gave up 1 base and J gave up 6 bases, with 10 bases separating them. The CDR3 is made up of 13 amino acids.

In DNA, the CDR3 is TGTGCCACCAGCTCACAGGGGAGCGGAAACACCATATATTTT. Translated: CATSSQGSGNTIYF. The V gene is TRBV15, the J gene TRBJ1-3, with 7 bases matching TRBD1. Germline V gene data show CDR1 as LNHNV and CDR2 as YYDKDF (reference sequence). Losses at the gene ends were 5 bases for V and 4 bases for J; bases not matched to a gene: 5. The CDR3 runs 14 residues. Together with reference TRBV15 and TRBJ1-3, the CDR3 gives the full variable domain: DAMVIQNPRYQVTQFGKPVTLSCSQTLNHNVMYWYQQKSSQAPKLLFHYYDKDFNNEADTPDNFQSRRPNTSFCFLDIRSPGLGDTAMYLCATSSQGSGNTIYFGEGSWLTVV.

The chain carries TRBV28 and TRBJ2-4, with TRBD1 identical over 9 bases. With 5 bases clipped from V and 9 bases from J, the junction kept 8 bases outside the gene matches. CDR3 length: 14 residues. Per germline, CDR1 MDHEN and CDR2 SYDVKM. The CDR3 loop reads CASSRPQGASIQYF. CDR3 bases: TGTGCCAGCAGTCGACCACAGGGGGCGAGCATTCAGTACTTC. The whole variable domain, filled in from reference TRBV28 and TRBJ2-4, reads DVKVTQSSRYLVKRTGEKVFLECVQDMDHENMFWYRQDPGLGLRLIYFSYDVKMKEKGDIPEGYSVSREKKERFSLILESASTNQTSMYLCASSRPQGASIQYFGAGTRLSVL.

V is TRBV19 and J is TRBJ1-2; 7 bases agree with TRBD1. Germline loops: CDR1 LNHDA, CDR2 SQIVND (reference sequence). The CDR3 extends over 13 amino acids. With 6 bases clipped from V and 4 bases from J, the junction kept 5 bases outside the gene matches. CDR3 sequence (DNA): TGTGCCAGTAGAGACAGGGCCGGCTATGGCTACACCTTC. Amino acids: CASRDRAGYGYTF.

The J gene is TRBJ2-3, the V gene TRBV5-1; TRBD1 aligns across 7 bases. The CDR3 extends over 12 amino acids. Germline CDR1 SGHRS, CDR2 YFSETQ. V shed 9 bases, J shed 2 bases, and the junction held 3 bases outside the gene matches. CDR3 loop: CATTGDTDTQYF. The CDR3 nucleotides are TGCGCCACAACAGGGGACACAGATACGCAGTATTTT. Full variable domain (missing parts from reference TRBV5-1 and TRBJ2-3): KAGVTQTPRYLIKTRGQQVTLSCSPISGHRSVSWYQQTPGQGLQFLFEYFSETQRNKGNFPGRFSGRQFSNSRSEMNVSTLELGDSALYLCATTGDTDTQYFGPGTRLTVL.

This rearrangement joins TRBV9 to TRBJ2-1; perhaps TRBD1 as D (6 bases). The germline V gene has CDR1 SGDLS and CDR2 YYNGEE. The V gene lost 0 bases and the J gene lost 4 bases, with 11 bases spanning the gap. The CDR3 runs 15 residues. The DNA for the CDR3 is TGTGCCAGCAGCGTAGTCCAGGGGCCGTACAATGAGCAGTTCTTC. Encoded protein: CASSVVQGPYNEQFF.

The CDR3 DNA reads as TGTGCCATCAGCGGAGGGGGACTGAATAATTCACCCCTCCACTTT. It is translated as CAISGGGLNNSPLHF. The rearrangement links TRBV10-3 to TRBJ1-6, with D perhaps TRBD1 (6 bases). The CDR3 contains 15 residues. The ends were cut back, 6 bases at V and 5 bases at J, with 14 bases in the middle. The germline gives CDR1 ENHRY, CDR2 SYGVKD.

The V and J genes are TRBV6-5 and TRBJ2-7; TRBD2 matches at 7 bases. In germline, CDR1 is MNHEY, CDR2 SVGAGI. The CDR3 is 15 residues long. Trimming cost V 1 base and J 2 bases; bases outside gene matches: 5. CDR3 in amino acids: CASSYLGGGAYEQYF. The CDR3 DNA reads TGTGCCAGCAGTTACTTGGGGGGGGGAGCCTACGAGCAGTACTTC.